The source of this T cell receptor beta chain is a study of identical twins. Per germline, CDR1 GTSNPN and CDR2 SVGIG (reference sequence). The CDR3 spans 15 residues. Trimming at V came to 4 bases and at J to 4 bases, leaving 10 bases not matched to a gene. Overall study findings and caveats: With abundant cord blood beta clonotypes, insertions were fewer; memory repertoires showed no such pattern. Models underestimated out-of-frame TCR alpha sharing in monozygotic twins.

TCRdb called the 5' RACE reads again in MiXCR, with one record for every CDR3 protein. The sample yields about 160,000 distinct CDR3 sequences, around 3.4% seen once. This clonotype has more than one count but fewer than ten. Antigen specificity is unknown. This chain joins TRBV30 and TRBJ2-1, with 7 positions matching TRBD2. This receptor was identified in a man aged 18-30 years in good health. The specimen was memory T cells sorted from blood. The CDR3 DNA reads TGTGCCTGGACCGACCCCCGGGACTATTACAATGAGCAGTTCTTC. This encodes CAWTDPRDYYNEQFF.